The next 18 T cell receptor beta chains were all read from a single sample in a study of cytomegalovirus exposure and HLA in healthy donors. Generated by immunoSEQ multiplex PCR, the TCRdb table keeps only in-frame clones and is missing some. The sample gives about 160,000 clones, around 81% of which show up once; approximately 2.3% is in the top ten. The source material was PBMCs. The source of these receptors is a man younger than 40 in good health and CMV-seropositive.

The chain couples TRBV5-4 to TRBJ2-7, with D hard to call. This CDR3 is built from 14 residues. V was cut by 4 bases and J by 6 bases, with 17 bases left in between. Germline V gene data show CDR1 as SGHNT and CDR2 as YYREEE (reference sequence). The CDR3 protein is CASSTRLEFFEQYF. For the CDR3, the DNA is TGTGCCAGCAGCACCCGACTGGAATTCTTCGAGCAGTACTTC. Combining the CDR3 with reference TRBV5-4 and TRBJ2-7 gives the whole variable domain ETGVTQSPTHLIKTRGQQVTLRCSSQSGHNTVSWYQQALGQGPQFIFQYYREEENGRGNFPPRFSGLQFPNYSSELNVNALELDDSALYLCASSTRLEFFEQYFGPGTRLTVT.

The chain joins TRBV18 to TRBJ2-5; TRBD2 is a possible D gene (6 bases). V lost 1 base, J lost 1 base, and 10 bases lay in between. The CDR3 is 15 residues long. Germline CDR1 is KGHSH and CDR2 is LQKENI. In nucleotides, the CDR3 is TGTGCCAGCTCACCACAGGGAGGAATCCAAGAGACCCAGTACTTC. Its translation is CASSPQGGIQETQYF.

The rearrangement links TRBV4-1 to TRBJ2-7; the match to TRBD1 covers 7 bases. Germline assignment: CDR1 MGHRA and CDR2 YSYEKL. J was trimmed by 5 bases and V by 0 bases; bases with no gene match: 7. The CDR3 totals 15 residues. CDR3: CASSQESRGRNEQYF. The DNA for the CDR3 is TGCGCCAGCAGCCAAGAATCAAGGGGGCGGAACGAGCAGTACTTC.

The chain joins TRBV4-1 to TRBJ1-5; possible D gene TRBD1, 5 bases. Germline CDR1 MGHRA, CDR2 YSYEKL. CDR3 size: 14 residues. Deletions cut 3 bases from V and 3 bases from J, with 9 bases between. CDR3 residues: CASSHQGPNQPQHF. The CDR3 DNA reads TGCGCCAGCAGCCATCAGGGCCCCAATCAGCCCCAGCATTTT.

The rearrangement joins TRBV4-2 to TRBJ2-3; 9 bases are a match to TRBD1. The CDR3 has 18 amino acids. Germline lookup yields CDR1 LGHNA and CDR2 YNFKEQ. The V segment lost 3 bases and the J segment 0 bases; nucleotides outside the gene matches: 10. DNA for the CDR3: TGTGCCAGCAGCCACCCGGGACAGGGCACCACTAGCACAGATACGCAGTATTTT. Translation: CASSHPGQGTTSTDTQYF.

The CDR3 region is CASSFQAIEQYF. The CDR3 nucleotides are TGTGCCAGCAGCTTTCAGGCTATCGAGCAGTACTTC. V gene TRBV5-4 combines with J gene TRBJ2-7; D is unclear. Trimming took off 2 bases at V and 6 bases at J, with 9 bases between the two ends. This CDR3 comprises 12 residues. In germline, CDR1 is SGHNT, CDR2 YYREEE (reference sequence).

The V gene is TRBV7-3, the J gene TRBJ2-5, with 9 bases aligning to TRBD2. The V segment lost 5 bases and the J segment 4 bases; nucleotides outside the gene matches: 5. This CDR3 spans 14 amino acids. The germline V gene has CDR1 SGHTA and CDR2 FQGTGA. The CDR3 loop reads CASSLAGRTETQYF. Here the CDR3 DNA reads TGTGCCAGCAGCCTAGCGGGACGAACAGAGACCCAGTACTTC. Filled out from reference TRBV7-3 and TRBJ2-5, the complete variable domain reads GAGVSQTPSNKVTEKGKYVELRCDPISGHTALYWYRQSLGQGPEFLIYFQGTGAADDSGLPNDRFFAVRPEGSVSTLKIQRTERGDSAVYLCASSLAGRTETQYFGPGTRLLVL.

This clone has a handful of counts. The chain carries TRBV19 and TRBJ2-3, with 15 bases aligning to TRBD2. From germline, CDR1 is LNHDA and CDR2 SQIVND (reference sequence). This CDR3 region has 20 residues. V shed 1 base and J 2 bases; nucleotides not matched to a gene: 10. CDR3 protein: CASSIGFRTSGGANTDTQYF. CDR3 nucleotides: TGTGCCAGTAGTATAGGTTTCCGGACTAGCGGGGGGGCTAACACAGATACGCAGTATTTT.

The chain recombines TRBV29-1 with TRBJ2-3; 9 positions agree with TRBD1. The V gene's germline CDR1 is SQVTM and CDR2 ANQGSEA. The CDR3 consists of 15 residues. V lost 1 base to trimming and J lost 6 bases; unmatched junction nucleotides: 8. The DNA for the CDR3 is TGCAGCGTTGAAGTGGGGACAGGGTTTAGGGATACGCAGTATTTT. It yields the protein CSVEVGTGFRDTQYF.

This rearrangement joins TRBV13 to TRBJ2-3, with 9 bases identical to TRBD2. The V gene end was trimmed by 2 bases and the J gene end by 3 bases; junction bases not matched to a gene: 6. CDR3 length: 16 amino acids. Germline values: CDR1 PRHDT, CDR2 FYEKMQ (reference sequence). The CDR3 bases are TGTGCCAGCAGCTTAAGGGCGGGGGGGCAAACAGATACGCAGTATTTT. This translates into CASSLRAGGQTDTQYF.

The chain uses TRBV19 and TRBJ1-2; 9 nucleotides agree with TRBD1. The CDR3 has 17 amino acids. V shed 1 base and J 5 bases; nucleotides not matched to a gene: 11. CDR1 is LNHDA and CDR2 is SQIVND in the germline V gene (reference sequence). CDR3 residues: CASSIAPGQGVWYGYTF. The CDR3 DNA follows: TGTGCCAGTAGTATAGCCCCGGGACAGGGTGTTTGGTATGGCTACACCTTC.

The chain is built from TRBV4-2 and TRBJ2-3; TRBD2 agrees at 11 bases. Germline V gene sequence: CDR1 LGHNA, CDR2 YNFKEQ. Germline trimming cut 1 base from V and 0 bases from J; bases unmatched to any gene: 6. The CDR3 has 18 residues. The chain's CDR3 is CASSQGSSGGTSTDTQYF. The CDR3 DNA is TGTGCCAGCAGCCAAGGGTCTAGCGGGGGGACTAGCACAGATACGCAGTATTTT.

This sequence joins TRBV5-1 and TRBJ2-7; 7 bases align to TRBD1. V dropped 5 bases and J dropped 7; count of bases not matched to a gene: 12. CDR1 SGHRS and CDR2 YFSETQ come from the germline V gene. This CDR3 comprises 14 residues. The CDR3 nucleotides are TGCGCCAGCAGGCTCGCAGGGGGTACAAGGGAGCAGTACTTC. This sequence encodes CASRLAGGTREQYF. Looking up the rest from reference TRBV5-1 and TRBJ2-7 gives the full variable domain: KAGVTQTPRYLIKTRGQQVTLSCSPISGHRSVSWYQQTPGQGLQFLFEYFSETQRNKGNFPGRFSGRQFSNSRSEMNVSTLELGDSALYLCASRLAGGTREQYFGPGTRLTVT.

The DNA for the CDR3 is TGTGCCAGTAGCGTGACAGGTAGCTCCTACAATGAGCAGTTCTTC. This translates into CASSVTGSSYNEQFF. This chain links TRBV19 with TRBJ2-1; TRBD1 might be the D (6 bases). CDR1 is LNHDA, CDR2 SQIVND, per germline (reference sequence). V was cut by 6 bases and J by 0 bases, with 12 bases left in between. CDR3 length: 15 amino acids.

The rearrangement links TRBV6-5 to TRBJ2-6; no clear D gene. Germline V gene sequence: CDR1 MNHEY, CDR2 SVGAGI. V was cut by 2 bases and J by 3 bases, with 8 bases left in between. The CDR3 consists of 15 residues. The CDR3 sequence is CASSYGLSGANVLTF. CDR3 nucleotide sequence: TGTGCCAGCAGTTACGGTCTAAGTGGGGCCAACGTCCTGACTTTC.

J is TRBJ2-4 and V is TRBV7-2; 9 nucleotides align to TRBD1. This CDR3 region has 14 residues. Losses at the gene ends were 5 bases for V and 8 bases for J; bases not matched to a gene: 7. Germline V gene sequence: CDR1 SGHTA, CDR2 FQGNSA. CDR3 residues: CASSRRDRAHIQYF. CDR3 DNA: TGTGCCAGCAGCCGCCGGGACAGGGCCCACATTCAGTACTTC. Full variable domain (missing parts from reference TRBV7-2 and TRBJ2-4): GAGVSQSPSNKVTEKGKDVELRCDPISGHTALYWYRQSLGQGLEFLIYFQGNSAPDKSGLPSDRFSAERTGGSVSTLTIQRTQQEDSAVYLCASSRRDRAHIQYFGAGTRLSVL.

The chain combines TRBV6-1 with TRBJ1-5, with 8 bases that match TRBD1. This CDR3 comprises 15 residues. CDR1 MNHNS and CDR2 SASEGT come from the germline V gene. V lost 4 bases to trimming and J lost 6 bases; unmatched junction nucleotides: 8. For the CDR3, the DNA is TGTGCCAGCAGTGCAGGACAGGGAGGTACTCAGCCCCAGCATTTT. Protein product: CASSAGQGGTQPQHF.

Concerning this clone itself: At one of its ends the junction is not consistent with the germline gene, which may arise from a read error. V and J are TRBV19 and TRBJ2-2; 7 nucleotides agree with TRBD1. Germline lookup yields CDR1 LNHDA and CDR2 SQIVND (reference sequence). The CDR3 is 12 residues long. The CDR3 reads CAPGGNTGELFF. In DNA, the CDR3 is TGCGCTCCAGGGGGGAACACCGGGGAGCTGTTTTTT.